This T cell receptor beta chain stems from a study of T cell changes during pregnancy in multiple sclerosis. Clones were read by immunoSEQ multiplex PCR, and TCRdb kept only the in-frame ones, dropping some. The table shows some 36,000 clones, with about nine tenths occurring only once. Germline V gene lookup returns CDR1 SQVTM and CDR2 ANQGSEA. V lost 7 bases and J lost 3; bases outside the gene matches: 9. This CDR3 region has 14 residues. The rearrangement joins TRBV29-1 to TRBJ1-2, with 9 bases fitting TRBD1. This TCR derives from a female donor in good health, enrolled as a control in a pregnancy study. The specimen was peripheral blood, collected in the second trimester of pregnancy. The CDR3 bases are TGCAGCGCAGACAGGGGGGCCCGGGACTATGGCTACACCTTC. It specifies CSADRGARDYGYTF.